Listed below are T cell receptor beta chains from one sample, sequenced in a study of neurological immune-mediated disorders. TCRdb called the 5' RACE reads again in MiXCR, with one record for every CDR3 protein. This sample has 81,000 or so distinct CDR3 sequences; around 4.6% occur once, and the top ten carry about 2.4%. The sequenced sample consisted of PBMCs. These receptors were obtained from a woman in her twenties or thirties with multiple sclerosis. CDR3s include the opening cysteine and the closing phenylalanine or tryptophan. D genes are given only for firm matches. A row's size may be missing; if present it is once, few, many or a size class.

TRBV20-1	.	13	TRBJ1-3	many	TGCAGTGCTAGCAAGGGGGCTGGAAACACCATATATTTT	CSASKGAGNTIYF
TRBV10-3	TRBD1	15	TRBJ2-3	.	TGTGCCATCAGTGACGACAGGGGACTCACAGATACGCAGTATTTT	CAISDDRGLTDTQYF
TRBV28	.	15	TRBJ2-5	many	TGTGCCAGCAGTCCCCGTCTAGCTGGACAAGAGACCCAGTACTTC	CASSPRLAGQETQYF
TRBV2	.	16	TRBJ1-2	many	TGTGCCAGCAGTGGGGGACGGGATCTACCTAACTATGGCTACACCTTC	CASSGGRDLPNYGYTF
TRBV12-5	TRBD1	15	TRBJ2-7	many	TGTGCTAGTGGCCGATCCCGGGACAGGGGGAACGAGCAGTACTTC	CASGRSRDRGNEQYF
TRBV5-1	TRBD2	19	TRBJ2-5	many	TGCGCCAGCAGCTTGGGACTAGCGGGGGGGCCGGCCAGTCTGGAGACCCAGTACTTC	CASSLGLAGGPASLETQYF
TRBV3-1	.	13	TRBJ1-4	once	TGTGCCAGCAGCCTCAGGGGAAGTGAAAAACTGTTTTTT	CASSLRGSEKLFF
TRBV20-1	TRBD2	16	TRBJ2-1	many	TGCAGTGCTAGCGGGAGGGCCGGAAGTTCCTACAATGAGCAGTTCTTC	CSASGRAGSSYNEQFF
TRBV12-3/TRBV12-4	.	14	TRBJ2-3	.	TGTGCCAGCAGTTTATCCCCAAACACAGATACGCAGTATTTT	CASSLSPNTDTQYF
TRBV15	.	14	TRBJ1-5	many	TGTGCCACCAGCAGAGATCGGCCCTATCAGCCCCAGCATTTT	CATSRDRPYQPQHF
TRBV12-3/TRBV12-4	.	13	TRBJ1-1	.	TGTGCCAGCAGTTTAGGGGGACGCACTGAAGCTTTCTTT	CASSLGGRTEAFF
TRBV5-1	.	14	TRBJ2-3	many	TGCGCCAGCAGCACCGGGACTAGCACAGATACGCAGTATTTT	CASSTGTSTDTQYF
TRBV9	.	13	TRBJ2-3	many	TGTGCCAGCAGCGTAGGTAACACTTATACGCAGTATTTT	CASSVGNTYTQYF
TRBV21-1	.	16	TRBJ1-2	many	TGTGCCAGCAGCAAAGAGAATCGGAGGGTATCCTATGGCTACACCTTC	CASSKENRRVSYGYTF
TRBV5-1	TRBD2	14	TRBJ2-1	many	TGCGCCAGCAGCTTGACTAGCGGCTACAATGAGCAGTTCTTC	CASSLTSGYNEQFF
TRBV5-1	.	16	TRBJ2-6	many	TGCGCCAGCAGCTTACTGCATAGCTCTGGGGCCAACGTCCTGACTTTC	CASSLLHSSGANVLTF
TRBV5-1	TRBD2	14	TRBJ2-7	many	TGCGCCAGCAGCCGGACTAGCGGGACCGCCGAGCAGTACTTC	CASSRTSGTAEQYF
TRBV19	.	11	TRBJ1-1	few	TGTGCCACCAATGTGGCAGGGGAGGCTTTCTTT	CATNVAGEAFF
TRBV5-1	.	14	TRBJ2-2	many	TGCGCCAGCACTAGGGACTGGGACACCGGGGAGCTGTTTTTT	CASTRDWDTGELFF
TRBV5-1	.	14	TRBJ2-5	many	TGCGCCAGCAGCTTAAACAGCATTGGGGAGACCCAGTACTTC	CASSLNSIGETQYF
TRBV5-1	TRBD1	13	TRBJ1-1	many	TGCGCCAGCAGCTTGGCACAGGGGGCTGAAGCTTTCTTT	CASSLAQGAEAFF
TRBV12-3/TRBV12-4	TRBD1	15	TRBJ2-5	many	TGTGCCAGCAGTCCGGGACAGGGGGCTCTCGAGACCCAGTACTTC	CASSPGQGALETQYF
TRBV5-1	.	15	TRBJ1-1	few	TGCGCCAGCAGCCCGGGCGGCAGGGTCGGCACTGAAGCTTTCTTT	CASSPGGRVGTEAFF
TRBV12-3/TRBV12-4	.	15	TRBJ2-1	many	TGTGCCAGCACCGGGTGGGAGGACAGACCCAATGAGCAGTTCTTC	CASTGWEDRPNEQFF